Sequencing of this T cell receptor (beta chain) was carried out in a study of blood T cell repertoires in COVID-19. Original handling: Counts of nucleated cells, estimated from reference gene primer amplification, were obtained. The data were produced by immunoSEQ multiplex PCR, yet TCRdb's version contains in-frame clones alone and is incomplete. The DNA was the basis for D and trimming; V, J and clone size are from that table. The table shows a few hundred thousand clones, with about 88% occurring only once. This clone occurred once. The CDR3 contains 17 residues. CDR1 is ENHRY, CDR2 SYGVKD, per germline. The trim removed 6 bases at V and 0 bases at J, leaving 11 bases unmatched. Individuals drawn from approximately 26 US areas were roughly 18 to 95 years old. During the 2 weeks before they entered the study, exposed participants had met someone with a PCR-confirmed or clinician-diagnosed COVID-19 case.

V usage is TRBV10-3 and J usage is TRBJ1-1; 9 positions agree with TRBD1. Source material: PBMCs or T cells enriched from blood (not recorded which). This receptor was obtained from a woman aged 18-29 years who had been exposed to COVID-19. CDR3 DNA sequence: TGTGCCATCAGCGCGGGACAGGGAATGGGCTTGAACACTGAAGCTTTCTTT. It yields the protein CAISAGQGMGLNTEAFF.